A single sample gave rise to the 30 T cell receptor beta chains below, sequenced in a study of T cells after yellow fever vaccination. MiXCR, run by TCRdb on the 5' RACE reads, gives a single entry per CDR3 protein. The data hold a few hundred thousand distinct CDR3 sequences, with 3.6% observed a single time. The material sequenced was PBMCs, taken on the day of the yellow fever booster vaccination. All receptors come from a man younger than 35 who received the YFV17D yellow fever vaccine.

This clonotype was counted many times. The rearrangement links TRBV29-1 to TRBJ2-3, with a weak D call TRBD2 (5 bases). From germline, CDR1 is SQVTM and CDR2 ANQGSEA. This CDR3 comprises 12 residues. Trimming pared 7 bases from V and 5 bases from J, leaving 13 bases between. CDR3 sequence (DNA): TGCAGCGCGGACTTTATTCGAGATACGCAGTATTTT. Translating gives CSADFIRDTQYF.

V and J are TRBV6-6 and TRBJ2-5, with D possibly matching TRBD1 (5 bases). V was shortened by 7 bases and J by 4 bases, with 16 bases between the two germline ends. The CDR3 is 14 amino acids. Germline V CDR1 and CDR2: MNHNY, SVGAGI (reference sequence). This chain's CDR3 is CASMQGPARETQYF. DNA for the CDR3: TGTGCCAGCATGCAGGGTCCGGCGAGAGAGACCCAGTACTTC.

This clonotype was seen a few times. This rearrangement joins TRBV20-1 to TRBJ2-1; D is possibly TRBD1 or TRBD2 (5 bases each). Germline assignment: CDR1 DFQATT and CDR2 SNEGSKA (reference sequence). This CDR3 region has 14 residues. The ends were cut back, 5 bases at V and 0 bases at J, with 11 bases in the middle. CDR3 nucleotide sequence: TGCAGTGCTGCCCGGGACGTCTCCTACAATGAGCAGTTCTTC. This gives the protein CSAARDVSYNEQFF.

This clonotype was counted many times. The chain links TRBV10-3 to TRBJ2-3, with 7 positions matching TRBD1. V gave up 7 bases and J gave up 3 bases; unmatched junction bases: 4. CDR1 and CDR2 (germline): ENHRY, SYGVKD. This CDR3 is built from 13 residues. This CDR3 is CAIKGRGTDTQYF. As DNA, the CDR3 is TGTGCCATCAAGGGCAGGGGGACAGATACGCAGTATTTT.

The sample holds many counts of this clonotype. The chain recombines TRBV7-3 with TRBJ2-7; perhaps TRBD1 as D (6 bases). V gave up 6 bases and J gave up 7 bases, with 31 bases separating them. The germline gives CDR1 SGHTA, CDR2 FQGTGA. This CDR3 contains 18 residues. CDR3 amino acids: CASRPPAWTVADAFEQYF. CDR3 coding DNA: TGTGCCAGCAGACCCCCAGCCTGGACAGTAGCAGACGCGTTTGAGCAGTACTTC.

This clonotype has only a few counts. The CDR3 bases are TGCAGTGCTAGCCAAGCTAGTAGTCTCCGGGAGACCCAGTACTTC. Translation: CSASQASSLRETQYF. The chain employs TRBV20-1 and TRBJ2-5, with no clear D. Germline assignment: CDR1 DFQATT and CDR2 SNEGSKA (reference sequence). Trimming removed 3 bases from V and 5 bases from J, with 19 bases in between. The CDR3 is 15 residues long.

This clonotype was counted many times. The rearrangement uses TRBV7-2 and TRBJ2-2; D is perhaps TRBD1 (5 bases). V lost 8 bases, J lost 5 bases, and 12 bases lay in between. CDR3 length equals 13 residues. Germline values: CDR1 SGHTA, CDR2 FQGNSA. The CDR3 reads CASGIQGTGELFF. CDR3 coding DNA: TGTGCCAGCGGGATTCAGGGTACCGGGGAGCTGTTTTTT. The variable domain in full, with the rest retrieved from reference TRBV7-2 and TRBJ2-2, is GAGVSQSPSNKVTEKGKDVELRCDPISGHTALYWYRQSLGQGLEFLIYFQGNSAPDKSGLPSDRFSAERTGGSVSTLTIQRTQQEDSAVYLCASGIQGTGELFFGEGSRLTVL.

This clonotype was observed a handful of times. The chain couples TRBV4-1 to TRBJ1-2, with unresolved D. Germline CDR1 is MGHRA and CDR2 is YSYEKL. V was clipped by 1 base and J by 7 bases, with 16 bases between them. The CDR3 length is 15 residues. The CDR3 sequence: CASSQGELNPAGYTF. The CDR3 DNA sequence: TGCGCCAGCAGCCAAGGGGAACTAAACCCAGCTGGCTACACCTTC.

This clonotype was recorded at least ten times. The chain combines TRBV5-1 with TRBJ1-1; no firm D call. V was shortened by 1 base and J by 0 bases, with 16 bases between the two germline ends. The V gene's germline CDR1 is SGHRS and CDR2 YFSETQ. This CDR3 contains 17 residues. The CDR3 sequence is CASSLSPRYIVNTEAFF. The CDR3 DNA follows: TGCGCCAGCAGCTTGAGCCCTCGTTACATAGTGAACACTGAAGCTTTCTTT.

The genes are TRBV5-5 and TRBJ2-5; weak D call: TRBD2 (7 bases). This CDR3 contains 13 residues. Between the trimmed V and J ends, which lost 7 bases and 1 base, there was a span of 11 bases. Germline V gene data show CDR1 as SGHKS and CDR2 as YYEKEE (reference sequence). CDR3 nucleotides: TGTGCCAGCGGGGGGGCGGTCCAAGAGACCCAGTACTTC. This sequence encodes CASGGAVQETQYF.

This clonotype was seen many times. V usage is TRBV7-2 and J usage is TRBJ2-6; D is unresolved. The germline V gene encodes CDR1 SGHTA and CDR2 FQGNSA. The CDR3 runs 16 residues. V lost 5 bases to trimming and J lost 0 bases, with 11 bases between them. CDR3 coding DNA: TGTGCCAGCAGCCTCGTCTGGATCTCTGGGGCCAACGTCCTGACTTTC. Translating gives CASSLVWISGANVLTF.

This chain joins TRBV7-3 and TRBJ2-1, with a possible D match to TRBD2 (5 bases). CDR3 length equals 15 residues. V shed 5 bases and J shed 2 bases, with 13 bases lying between them. Per the germline V gene, CDR1 is SGHTA and CDR2 is FQGTGA. Here the CDR3 reads CASSQTASPYNEQFF. The CDR3 bases are TGTGCCAGCAGCCAGACGGCTAGCCCCTACAATGAGCAGTTCTTC.

The gene calls are TRBV20-1 and TRBJ2-6; D might be TRBD2 (5 bases). The V end lost 5 bases, the J end lost 1 base, and 9 bases lay between the germline ends. This CDR3 has 14 residues. The V gene's germline CDR1 is DFQATT and CDR2 SNEGSKA (reference sequence). The CDR3 sequence is CSAPSGSGANVLTF. The CDR3 DNA reads TGCAGTGCTCCCTCGGGGTCTGGGGCCAACGTCCTGACTTTC.

At least ten counts were recorded for this clonotype. The chain combines TRBV14 with TRBJ1-2, with D possibly TRBD1 on 5 matching bases. From germline, CDR1 is SGHDN and CDR2 FVKESK. The CDR3 consists of 16 residues. Trimming removed 1 base from V and 4 bases from J, with 16 bases in between. CDR3 DNA: TGTGCCAGCAGCCAAGCTTCCCACCCGGGGGGCTATGGCTACACCTTC. It specifies CASSQASHPGGYGYTF.

This clonotype was seen a single time. This may be a read error, as it is one base from a much larger clone. V and J are TRBV7-3 and TRBJ2-3, with 8 bases fitting TRBD2. V was pared by 4 bases and J by 5 bases, with 8 bases of the junction left unmatched. CDR1 and CDR2 from the germline V gene are SGHTA and FQGTGA. This CDR3 spans 15 amino acids. The DNA of the CDR3 is TGTGCCAGCAGCTCACGAGCGGGGGCCGTAGATACGCAGTATTTT. Residues: CASSSRAGAVDTQYF.

In its sample, this clonotype was seen a few times. The V call is TRBV20-1, the J call TRBJ1-1; 7 bases align to TRBD1. The length of the CDR3 is 14 residues. With 0 bases clipped from V and 6 bases from J, the junction kept 7 bases outside the gene matches. From germline, CDR1 is DFQATT and CDR2 SNEGSKA (reference sequence). The CDR3 is CSARDRQGFPEAFF. The DNA of the CDR3 is TGCAGTGCTAGAGATCGACAGGGTTTCCCTGAAGCTTTCTTT.

The chain combines TRBV7-2 with TRBJ2-5; maybe TRBD1 (6 bases). The CDR3 sequence is 14 residues long. Germline values: CDR1 SGHTA, CDR2 FQGNSA. V was cut by 4 bases and J by 4 bases, with 13 bases left in between. The CDR3 protein is CASSSQGGRETQYF. In DNA form, the CDR3 reads TGTGCCAGCAGCTCACAGGGTGGAAGAGAGACCCAGTACTTC.

The gene calls are TRBV5-6 and TRBJ2-2; TRBD2 might be the D (5 bases). Trimming took off 7 bases at V and 2 bases at J, with 15 bases between the two ends. Germline values: CDR1 SGHDT, CDR2 YYEEEE. This CDR3 spans 15 amino acids. The CDR3 reads CASQRASGNTGELFF. The CDR3 DNA reads TGTGCCAGCCAGAGGGCGAGCGGAAACACCGGGGAGCTGTTTTTT. Complete variable domain (other parts from reference TRBV5-6 and TRBJ2-2): DAGVTQSPTHLIKTRGQQVTLRCSPKSGHDTVSWYQQALGQGPQFIFQYYEEEERQRGNFPDRFSGHQFPNYSSELNVNALLLGDSALYLCASQRASGNTGELFFGEGSRLTVL.

In this sample, this clonotype turned up a few times. The chain joins TRBV15 to TRBJ2-3, with a possible D match to TRBD2 (5 bases). Deletions cut 4 bases from V and 2 bases from J, with 10 bases between. Germline loops: CDR1 LNHNV, CDR2 YYDKDF (reference sequence). This CDR3 comprises 14 residues. Written as DNA, the CDR3 is TGTGCCACCAGCACGGGGTTCTCCACAGATACGCAGTATTTT. This encodes CATSTGFSTDTQYF.

The table lists this clonotype with many counts. The rearrangement links TRBV12-3 or TRBV12-4 to TRBJ2-7; a possible D gene is TRBD2 (6 bases). This CDR3 contains 14 residues. Trimming stripped 6 bases from V and 1 base from J, with 13 bases between. CDR3 residues: CASRTGLGSYEQYF. CDR3 bases: TGTGCCAGCAGGACGGGACTGGGGTCCTACGAGCAGTACTTC.

This clonotype was observed many times. The chain combines TRBV11-1 with TRBJ2-2, with no clear D. CDR3 length equals 11 residues. CDR1 and CDR2 from the germline V gene are SGHAT and FQDESV (reference sequence). V was trimmed by 8 bases and J by 6 bases, leaving 7 bases between them. The CDR3 is CASGWSGELFF. In DNA form, the CDR3 reads TGTGCCAGCGGATGGTCCGGGGAGCTGTTTTTT. Using reference TRBV11-1 and TRBJ2-2 for the parts outside the CDR3, the full variable domain is EAEVAQSPRYKITEKSQAVAFWCDPISGHATLYWYRQILGQGPELLVQFQDESVVDDSQLPKDRFSAERLKGVDSTLKIQPAELGDSAMYLCASGWSGELFFGEGSRLTVL.

This chain connects TRBV18 to TRBJ2-7, with D uncertain. Trimming stripped 1 base from V and 1 base from J, with 11 bases between. Germline assignment: CDR1 KGHSH and CDR2 LQKENI. This CDR3 is 15 amino acids long. The CDR3 region is CASSPQGNPSYEQYF. The CDR3 DNA sequence: TGTGCCAGCTCACCACAGGGTAACCCATCCTACGAGCAGTACTTC.

This clonotype has a count of ten or more. The rearrangement links TRBV6-5 to TRBJ2-4; 14 positions agree with TRBD2. Trimming at V came to 6 bases and at J to 0 bases, leaving 7 bases not matched to a gene. Germline assignment: CDR1 MNHEY and CDR2 SVGAGI. The CDR3 contains 18 residues. This CDR3 is CASSGGLAGVLAKNIQYF. The CDR3 nucleotides are TGTGCCAGCAGCGGGGGACTAGCGGGGGTGCTAGCCAAAAACATTCAGTACTTC.

This clonotype was detected a few times. This chain uses TRBV5-5 with TRBJ2-1; TRBD2 agrees at 8 bases. The germline V gene has CDR1 SGHKS and CDR2 YYEKEE (reference sequence). The CDR3 runs 15 residues. Trimming cost V 2 bases and J 5 bases; bases outside gene matches: 6. CDR3 in amino acids: CASSLLAGHNNEQFF. The CDR3, as DNA: TGTGCCAGCAGCTTATTAGCGGGGCATAACAATGAGCAGTTCTTC.

This clonotype was counted between two and nine times. The rearrangement joins TRBV12-3 or TRBV12-4 to TRBJ1-1; D perhaps matches TRBD1 (5 bases). V lost 6 bases to trimming and J lost 1 base, with 15 bases between them. This CDR3 is built from 15 residues. CDR3 in amino acids: CASSLNRGKNTEAFF. The CDR3, as DNA: TGTGCCAGCAGCCTTAATCGGGGGAAGAACACTGAAGCTTTCTTT.

This clonotype came up a few times. The chain carries TRBV4-1 and TRBJ2-7; D not certain. The germline gives CDR1 MGHRA, CDR2 YSYEKL. V lost 0 bases to trimming and J lost 0 bases, with 6 bases between them. The CDR3 runs to 14 residues. CDR3 in DNA: TGCGCCAGCAGCCAAGAAGTGCGCTCCTACGAGCAGTACTTC. The encoded protein is CASSQEVRSYEQYF.

This clonotype was counted at least ten times. The rearrangement joins TRBV6-1 to TRBJ2-2, with D unresolved. Per germline, CDR1 MNHNS and CDR2 SASEGT. Trimming stripped 6 bases from V and 2 bases from J, with 7 bases between. The CDR3 runs 13 residues. The CDR3 DNA reads as TGTGCCAGCAGGATGCCAAACACCGGGGAGCTGTTTTTT. Translated, it gives CASRMPNTGELFF.

This clonotype was counted ten times or more. V is TRBV5-1 and J is TRBJ2-2; 11 nucleotides line up with TRBD2. J lost 0 bases, V lost 4 bases, and 5 bases had no gene match. The CDR3 sequence is 17 residues long. CDR1 is SGHRS and CDR2 is YFSETQ in the germline V gene. As DNA, the CDR3 is TGCGCCAGCAGCCATAGCGGGGGGGGCTCGAACACCGGGGAGCTGTTTTTT. It specifies CASSHSGGGSNTGELFF.

This clonotype was picked up a small number of times. The chain combines TRBV5-4 with TRBJ2-7, with D perhaps matching TRBD1 (6 bases). The CDR3 extends over 16 amino acids. V was shortened by 4 bases and J by 5 bases, with 22 bases between the two germline ends. Germline-derived CDR1 and CDR2 are SGHNT and YYREEE (reference sequence). DNA for the CDR3: TGTGCCAGCAGCCAGGGGTTAGCAGAATCCCTCCACGAGCAGTACTTC. It is translated as CASSQGLAESLHEQYF.

The sample holds many counts of this clonotype. The V gene is TRBV20-1, the J gene TRBJ1-1; D is uncertain. The CDR3 runs 13 residues. Per the germline V gene, CDR1 is DFQATT and CDR2 is SNEGSKA (reference sequence). The V end was cut by 1 base, the J end by 3 bases, with 9 bases between. The CDR3 spells CSARVAVYTEAFF. The CDR3 DNA is TGCAGTGCTAGAGTAGCAGTCTACACTGAAGCTTTCTTT.